The 4 T cell receptor beta chains below were found in one sample sequenced in a study of tumor-infiltrating lymphocytes in primary liver carcinoma. For each extraction, RNA and DNA were obtained together from about 21-30 mg of unsorted bulk tissue. Constant-region priming of roughly 490 ng total RNA yielded TCR beta cDNA. Researchers made the TCR beta libraries by running three nested multiplex PCR rounds with slightly modified ARM-PCR. The first two PCR rounds used TRBV1-TRBV30 primers with a Cbeta primer, roughly 10 cycles each. Via MiXCR, TCRdb re-called the multiplex PCR reads, giving one row per CDR3 protein. This sample has more than 60,000 distinct CDR3 sequences, with 60% to 80% found just once. What was sequenced was liver tumor tissue from sampling region 4. The subset is: tumor region T4, right-lateral pole. These receptors all stem from a man aged 35-49 years with primary liver carcinoma and hepatitis B virus infection.

Regarding this clonotype: A much larger clone lies a single base off, so this may be a read error. The chain uses TRBV12-3 or TRBV12-4 and TRBJ1-6; no definite D call. This CDR3 comprises 14 residues. The CDR3 region has the DNA TGTGCCAACAGTTTGCGGGGCTATAATTCACCCCTCCACTTT. Translation gives CANSLRGYNSPLHF.

This clonotype came up a few times. One base away lies a much larger clone, so this may be a sequencing read error. The V gene is TRBV6-1, the J gene TRBJ1-3, with D maybe TRBD1 (5 bases). Trimming pared 4 bases from V and 0 bases from J, leaving 10 bases between. CDR3 length equals 15 residues. Germline V lookup: CDR1 MNHNS, CDR2 SASEGT. The CDR3 region has the DNA TGTGCCAGCAGTGCTACAGGCTACTCTGGAAACACCATATATTTT. This encodes CASSATGYSGNTIYF.

As concerns this clonotype: One junction end does not reproduce the germline sequence, and a read error may be involved. This chain connects TRBV6-2 or TRBV6-3 to TRBJ2-7, with 14 bases aligning to TRBD2. Germline CDR1 MNHEY, CDR2 SVGEGT. The CDR3 extends over 16 amino acids. The CDR3 DNA follows: TGTGCCAGCGGGGGACTAGCGGGAGAGGACTCCTACGGGCAGTACTTC. It translates to CASGGLAGEDSYGQYF.

The CDR3 bases are TGTACTAGCAGCTCTACAGTCCCCCAAGAGACCCAGTACTTC. Protein product: CTSSSTVPQETQYF. V gene TRBV5-4 combines with J gene TRBJ2-5, with a weak D call TRBD2 (6 bases). The germline V gene encodes CDR1 SGHNT and CDR2 YYREEE (reference sequence). This CDR3 comprises 14 residues. Filled out from reference TRBV5-4 and TRBJ2-5, the complete variable domain reads ETGVTQSPTHLIKTRGQQVTLRCSSQSGHNTVSWYQQALGQGPQFIFQYYREEENGRGNFPPRFSGLQFPNYSSELNVNALELDDSALYLCTSSSTVPQETQYFGPGTRLLVL.